This T cell receptor beta chain was sequenced in a study of cytomegalovirus exposure and HLA in healthy donors (dated by TCRdb to about 2017). With respect to the entire study: In an earlier analysis of around 540 of the donors, approximately 300 Gb of sequence data and approximately 100 million unique TCR beta sequences from 180 million or so T cells were reported. A later genetic analysis used genome-wide SNP genotypes for about three fifths of the 666 donors, treating that subset as a discovery cohort. Roughly 310 gigabases of sequencing data and approximately 85 million unique TCR sequences were included in an early release covering several hundred HLA-typed donors. The number of donors typed differed by locus, with roughly 629-640 for A, B, C, DRB1 and DQB1, around 560 for DQA1, some 570 for DPA1, and 472 for DPB1. In an earlier analysis of roughly 580 of the donors, high-throughput TCR beta sequencing was used to judge whether each TCR beta V gene segment behaved as functional or pseudogenic. The study aimed to test whether signatures of past pathogen exposure could be identified by cataloging public T cell receptors. In a later analysis, previously published TCR beta repertoires from 500 to 750 donors were re-analyzed and high-resolution HLA genotyping was added so that TCR occurrence patterns could be studied. All discovery cohort repertoires had been generated using a single sequencing platform. Roughly 5 DR-DQ haplotypes were handled as single units for association and clustering because linkage in the cohort was strong. The study used immunosequencing to profile the T cell repertoires of under 700 subjects and linked those repertoires to cytomegalovirus serostatus. Across under 500 genotyped donors of the cohort, an average of 235,054 unique TCR beta nucleotide sequences per donor were sequenced, and 15% to 20% of those sequences were non-productive. Class I and class II HLA loci were covered by the typing at four-digit resolution. In addition to the first cohort of 666 subjects, a separate validation cohort of some 120 different subjects was used. High-throughput TCR immunosequencing, statistical association of individual TCRs with disease status, and machine learning were combined to predict cytomegalovirus infection status. Donor age, sex, ethnicity and CMV serostatus were compiled together with the repertoire data. Rather than using new phenotypic data, the later analysis identified candidate immune exposures from TCR beta sequences and from how often those sequences occurred across donors. Of the 300 to 450 genotyped donors, more than 75% were placed in the genetic ancestry cluster associated with self-reported Caucasian donors. The investigation overall reported the following: Compared with the roughly 670-donor mean, donors in an Asian-associated ancestry cluster had fewer N-insertions in productive TCRs, according to a later genetic analysis. Three of the identified cytomegalovirus-associated TCR beta chains were confirmed in vitro to be specific for cytomegalovirus antigens. This cohort had only TCR beta chains sequenced, and the lack of alpha or paired-chain data limited which features could be detected. According to a later analysis, parvovirus B19, influenza, CMV and Epstein-Barr virus appeared linked to several top co-occurrence clusters. The study listed 150 to 200 TCR beta chains as associated with cytomegalovirus. Correlated functional status among segregating V segments might be attributable to linkage disequilibrium, but an unknown experimental factor could not be ruled out. In a later analysis, some 18,000 TCR beta sequences were associated with specific HLA alleles at a false discovery rate of 0.05. An association between a missense DCLRE1C variant and V-gene and J-gene trimming of TCR beta chains was found in a later genetic analysis and replicated in an independent cohort. A further reported finding was that TCR beta sequences accurately predicted the HLA-A and HLA-B alleles for most subjects in the first cohort. Some IMGT-functional V segments, including TRBV6-2 and TRBV6-3, could not be distinguished by the 87-base-pair reads and were therefore excluded. A cluster of highly shared sequence variants was judged likely to represent a technical artifact of the sequencing pipeline. The authors suggested that the approach could potentially be generalized to other disease states and immunological phenotypes. Assigning TCR associations to individual alleles was difficult when HLA alleles, especially DR and DQ, strongly co-occurred. Immune exposure information for the cohort was limited to CMV serostatus. Most CMV-associated TCR beta chains appeared to be HLA-restricted in a later analysis, and the HLA associations seemed to be driven largely by CMV exposure. Because HLA typing was unavailable for some donors at each locus, only the typed subset was used in association tests. In an earlier analysis of approximately 590 of the donors, most TCR beta V segments were observed in productive rearrangements about 90% or about 30% of the time, broadly matching IMGT annotations. The earlier analysis of nearly 600 of the donors excluded around 17 rarely observed V segments, including chromosome 9 orphons, because counts were too low. The classifier was reported to diagnose cytomegalovirus status with high specificity and sensitivity in both the original cohort and the validation cohort. According to a later analysis, TCR association rates differed among HLA loci, with DRB1 alleles showing the most associated TCRs and HLA-C alleles showing the fewest. Sequencing depth was assumed to be roughly uniform across donors in the presence/absence analyses, though that assumption may not hold. Across donors, most TCR sequences were observed very rarely, whereas some public TCRs were present in many individuals. Compared with equally common non-associated chains, HLA-associated TCR beta chains in a later analysis were more clonally expanded and had lower generation probabilities.

To prepare the library, the immunoSEQ multiplex PCR assay was applied. For the multiplex PCR, a mixture combining 60 forward primers for TCR Vbeta segments and 13 reverse primers for TCR Jbeta segments was used. A multiplex PCR assay on genomic DNA amplified the CDR3 region of rearranged TCR beta genes. On the Illumina HiSeq System, the amplified TCR beta libraries were sequenced as 87-base-pair reads. As for the authors' bioinformatics: Across the 600 to 700 repertoires, a later analysis counted tens of millions of unique TCR beta chains, 8.5 million to 12 million of which were shared by at least two donors. To remove PCR and sequencing errors, raw reads were error-corrected and collapsed into unique sequences using a nearest-neighbor algorithm that merged closely related sequences. Alignment of CDR3 sequences to IMGT reference sequences was used to assign V, D and J gene segments. For a sequence to be retained, a match of at least six nucleotides to both a V gene segment and a J gene segment was required. A rearrangement counted as productive if the CDR3 had no stop codons and remained in frame with V and J, and every other rearrangement counted as non-productive. Following IMGT convention, CDR3 was defined as the stretch from the second conserved V-encoded cysteine to the conserved J-encoded phenylalanine. Sequences without an unambiguous match to a single V gene segment were excluded from the earlier analysis of a few hundred of the donors. In an earlier analysis of several hundred of the donors, V segments were called functional above 56.7% productive rearrangements and were called segregating when the between-donor standard deviation exceeded 5%. To diagnose cytomegalovirus status from the catalog of TCR beta chain sequences, a statistical classification framework was built. In a later analysis, V and J genes were assigned by comparing TCR nucleotide sequences against IMGT/GENE-DB human TR gene sequences. A later analysis assigned CDR3 sequences and most-parsimonious VDJ recombination scenarios with the TCRdist pipeline. In a later analysis, each TCR beta chain was defined by its CDR3 amino acid sequence together with its V-gene family, and reads lacking a unique V-gene family were excluded. A later analysis removed 600 or so highly shared, low-generation-probability nucleotide sequences to deal with suspected cross-contamination and a sequencing artifact. A later analysis calculated a clonal expansion index for each public chain from normalized within-repertoire ranks of inferred template counts. A later analysis computed generation probabilities with a VDJ recombination model fitted to out-of-frame rearrangements, and checked the results against IGoR. In a later analysis, hypergeometric tests were used to score TCR-TCR, TCR-HLA and TCR-CMV co-occurrence, with a repertoire-size bias correction applied to TCR pairs. In a later analysis, false discovery rates were estimated by permuting HLA or CMV assignments 20 times. In a later analysis, co-occurring TCRs were grouped using DBSCAN, with TCRdist sequence similarity added in when clustering inside HLA-allele-positive subsets. Co-occurrence clustering excluded repertoires with fewer than 30,000 or more than 120,000 public chains, plus five with anomalous nucleotide sharing. Here the immuneACCESS table is served through TCRdb, limited to in-frame sequences with V and J called. Missing clones are a known gap in these copies; in checked studies unresolved V genes cover under half, and the rest lacks a known reason. The V and J calls and clone size come from that table; D and trimming were worked out from the DNA. A total of around 190,000 clones appear in this sample, 60% to 85% of them only once. More than 5.5% of the sample is held by the ten biggest clonotypes.

The cohort was made up of 666 healthy bone marrow donors. At the time of sampling, all cohort members were nominally healthy, though unrecorded immune exposures were likely present. The donor tested CMV seronegative, placing the donor among the roughly 350 seronegative members of the cohort. A peripheral blood sample was provided by each donor, and peripheral blood mononuclear cells were used for TCR beta sequencing. Genomic DNA was extracted from the blood cell samples with the Qiagen DNeasy Blood Extraction Kit. Comments on this clone: Its antigen target is currently unknown. The record has no base qualities; no much larger clone is one base away.

At the junction V is shortened by 1 base and J by 3 bases, with 13 bases in between. The CDR3, from cysteine to phenylalanine, totals 15 residues. Of all the DNA, just the CDR3 is kept, 45 bases in frame from base 1. Based on the germline V gene, the CDR1 and CDR2 sequences are LGHNA and YSLEER. The sequencing sample was made of PBMCs. The TCR sequence derives from a man in his forties in good health and CMV-seronegative. In this chain, TRBV4-3 is recombined with TRBJ2-7; perhaps TRBD1 is the D gene, with 6 bases matching. CDR3 loop: CASSQALGAGYEQYF. The nucleotide sequence is given as TGCGCCAGCAGCCAAGCCTTGGGGGCAGGCTACGAGCAGTACTTC.